What follows are 9 T cell receptor beta chains derived from one specimen sequenced in a study of regulatory T cells in long-lasting Graves disease. The time point is: newly diagnosed GD, antithyroid drugs for less than 3 months. The authors made the TCR library using RNA they extracted from PBMCs. Arm-PCR with iRepertoire HTBI primers amplified the CDR3 regions for these TCR beta libraries. TCRdb called the multiplex PCR reads again in MiXCR, with one record for every CDR3 protein. This sample has approximately 400,000 distinct CDR3 sequences, with over 12% found just once. These data also featured in a second study, about T cells in Graves' hyperthyroidism and ophthalmopathy.

The source material was peripheral blood mononuclear cells (PBMCs), sampled at new diagnosis, from a patient treated with antithyroid drugs. Receptor source: a woman between 40 and 50 years old with Graves disease.

This clonotype was picked up many times. The chain recombines TRBV12-3 or TRBV12-4 with TRBJ1-3; 11 nucleotides align to TRBD1. V dropped 8 bases and J dropped 0; count of bases not matched to a gene: 18. CDR3 length: 20 residues. CDR3 in amino acids: CASEIWGGGDRGDSGNTIYF. Here the CDR3 DNA reads TGTGCCAGCGAGATTTGGGGCGGTGGGGACAGGGGGGACTCTGGAAACACCATATATTTT.

The chain links TRBV4-2 to TRBJ1-2; 7 nucleotides agree with TRBD1. The CDR3 length is 15 residues. V trimming: 3 bases; J trimming: 2 bases; junction bases outside the gene matches: 6. Germline V CDR1 and CDR2: LGHNA, YNFKEQ. CDR3: CASSQRGDSNYGYTF. The CDR3 coding sequence is TGTGCCAGCAGCCAGAGAGGGGACAGCAACTATGGCTACACCTTC.

A remark on this clonotype: This likely stems from a read error, as it lies one base from a far larger clone. No conserved phenylalanine or tryptophan is present at the end of the CDR3, so a read error is the likely explanation. This chain uses TRBV7-9 with TRBJ2-3, with 10 positions matching TRBD2. The CDR3 length is 17 residues. The ends lost 4 bases at V and 0 bases at J; junction bases unmatched: 7. Germline CDR1 is SEHNR and CDR2 is FQNEAQ (reference sequence). Here the CDR3 DNA reads TGTGCCAGCAGCTCCAGGACTAGCGGATTTAGCACAGATACGCAGTATTTG. Amino acids: CASSSRTSGFSTDTQYL.

The chain uses TRBV3-1 and TRBJ2-5, with a possible D match to TRBD2 (5 bases). Germline V gene sequence: CDR1 LGHDT, CDR2 YNNKEL (reference sequence). Trimming cost V 1 base and J 1 base, with 25 bases left between them. This CDR3 is 20 amino acids long. This CDR3 is CASSQARGRGIVSVQETQYF. Here the CDR3 DNA reads TGTGCCAGCAGCCAAGCTCGTGGGAGAGGTATAGTAAGTGTCCAAGAGACCCAGTACTTC.

This clonotype was counted at least ten times. This rearrangement joins TRBV7-2 to TRBJ2-1; TRBD2 matches at 9 bases. CDR3 length equals 16 residues. CDR1 is SGHTA, CDR2 FQGNSA, per germline. V dropped 4 bases and J dropped 0; count of bases not matched to a gene: 4. CDR3 in amino acids: CASSSLAGTSYNEQFF. The CDR3 DNA reads TGTGCCAGCAGCTCCCTAGCGGGGACCTCCTACAATGAGCAGTTCTTC.

This clonotype was observed at least ten times. This chain uses TRBV3-1 with TRBJ1-1; 9 nucleotides match TRBD1. The CDR3 contains 15 residues. Germline V gene data show CDR1 as LGHDT and CDR2 as YNNKEL (reference sequence). The trim removed 4 bases at V and 3 bases at J, leaving 6 bases unmatched. For the CDR3, the DNA is TGTGCCAGCAGCCGACAGGGGGATGGGTACACTGAAGCTTTCTTT. Amino acid sequence: CASSRQGDGYTEAFF.

Only one count was recorded for this clonotype. This sequence joins TRBV4-1 and TRBJ2-6, with TRBD2 matching over 7 bases. CDR3 length equals 18 residues. J gave up 4 bases and V 0 bases, and 9 bases lay outside the gene matches. CDR1 and CDR2 from the germline V gene are MGHRA and YSYEKL. Written as DNA, the CDR3 is TGCGCCAGCAGCCAAGAGGGGGGGGACCCCAGGGGGGCCAACGTCCTGACTTTC. This gives the protein CASSQEGGDPRGANVLTF.

In its sample, this clonotype was seen many times. V and J are TRBV28 and TRBJ2-5; D not resolved. Germline CDR1 MDHEN, CDR2 SYDVKM. V was clipped by 5 bases and J by 5 bases, with 12 bases between them. This CDR3 contains 13 residues. The CDR3 loop reads CASSPTASETQYF. The CDR3 nucleotides are TGTGCCAGCAGTCCCACAGCATCGGAGACCCAGTACTTC.

The count of this clonotype is one. A much larger clone sits a single nucleotide away, making a read error possible. The chain is built from TRBV19 and TRBJ2-7, with D tentatively TRBD2 (6 bases). CDR1 is LNHDA, CDR2 SQIVND, per germline (reference sequence). This CDR3 comprises 15 residues. The germline V and J ends were trimmed by 1 base and 5 bases, with 15 bases remaining between them. CDR3: CASSIGLAPTHEQYF. CDR3 coding DNA: TGTGCCAGTAGTATAGGGCTAGCGCCTACCCACGAGCAGTACTTC.